Following are 18 T cell receptor beta chains from one sample sequenced in a study of blood T cell repertoires in COVID-19. The method was immunoSEQ multiplex PCR; TCRdb's version includes in-frame clones alone and lacks a portion of them. Found here are approximately 150,000 clones, 82% of them singletons; the top ten hold 15% to 20%. Input material: PBMCs or T cells enriched from blood (not recorded which). The receptors come from a man between 60 and 75 years old who had recovered from COVID-19.

The rearrangement joins TRBV10-2 to TRBJ2-7; 8 bases agree with TRBD1. CDR1 and CDR2 from the germline V gene are WSHSY and SAAADI. This CDR3 region has 15 residues. J gave up 2 bases and V 7 bases, and 10 bases lay outside the gene matches. The CDR3 reads CASTFGQGGAYEQYF. The CDR3 DNA is TGCGCCAGCACCTTCGGACAGGGTGGCGCCTACGAGCAGTACTTC.

This clone was detected once. The chain joins TRBV11-2 to TRBJ2-3; TRBD1 matches 7 bases. The CDR3 is made up of 16 amino acids. Trimming took 2 bases from V and 5 from J; bases not matched to a gene: 10. The germline V gene has CDR1 SGHAT and CDR2 FQNNGV. CDR3 bases: TGTGCCAGCAGCTTAACAGGGGCTAGCCCGGGAGATACGCAGTATTTT. Translated, it gives CASSLTGASPGDTQYF.

This CDR3 reads CASSSYGTPSQQYF. The CDR3 DNA reads TGTGCCAGCAGTTCATATGGGACACCTTCTCAGCAGTACTTC. This rearrangement joins TRBV27 to TRBJ2-7; tentatively, D is TRBD1 (6 bases). V lost 4 bases and J lost 8, with 18 bases in between. Germline CDR1 is MNHEY and CDR2 is SMNVEV (reference sequence). This CDR3 region has 14 residues.

This rearrangement joins TRBV6-5 to TRBJ2-2; 7 nucleotides line up with TRBD1. Germline V gives CDR1 MNHEY, CDR2 SVGAGI. V gave up 0 bases and J gave up 1 base; unmatched junction bases: 2. The CDR3 consists of 16 residues. CDR3 region: CASSYSRGRNTGELFF. The CDR3 coding sequence is TGTGCCAGCAGTTACTCGAGGGGGCGGAACACCGGGGAGCTGTTTTTT.

The chain uses TRBV7-2 and TRBJ2-7, with D perhaps TRBD1 (5 bases). The CDR3 has 15 amino acids. Trimming removed 1 base from V and 5 bases from J, with 15 bases in between. Per the germline V gene, CDR1 is SGHTA and CDR2 is FQGNSA. DNA for the CDR3: TGTGCCAGCAGCTTAGGAAGGGGTGGAGTCGACGAGCAGTACTTC. This translates into CASSLGRGGVDEQYF.

This clone occurred a few times. The chain is built from TRBV6-5 and TRBJ1-3, with D tentatively TRBD1 (5 bases). The V gene lost 4 bases and the J gene lost 0 bases, with 7 bases spanning the gap. Germline CDR1 and CDR2: MNHEY and SVGAGI. CDR3 size: 14 residues. The CDR3 loop is CASSLTVSGNTIYF. The CDR3 bases are TGTGCCAGCAGTTTGACAGTCTCTGGAAACACCATATATTTT.

The rearrangement uses TRBV6-5 and TRBJ2-1, with a tentative D call TRBD2 (6 bases). The CDR3 is made up of 16 amino acids. Germline CDR1 reads MNHEY; CDR2 reads SVGAGI. Trimming took 2 bases from V and 5 from J, leaving 16 bases between them. In nucleotides, the CDR3 is TGTGCCAGCAGTTACGACTCGAAGCGGGCCAACAATGAGCAGTTCTTC. The encoded protein is CASSYDSKRANNEQFF.

In its sample, this clone was seen many times. V and J are TRBV6-5 and TRBJ2-7, with D possibly being TRBD2 (5 bases). V lost 5 bases, J lost 0 bases, and 14 bases lay in between. This CDR3 has 15 amino acids. Germline CDR1 is MNHEY and CDR2 is SVGAGI. The CDR3 protein is CASSLDFRSSYEQYF. The DNA for the CDR3 is TGTGCCAGCAGTCTGGACTTTCGGAGCTCCTACGAGCAGTACTTC.

The chain carries TRBV6-5 and TRBJ2-1, with D possibly being TRBD2 (5 bases). Germline values: CDR1 MNHEY, CDR2 SVGAGI. V gave up 1 base and J gave up 5 bases, with 12 bases separating them. The length of the CDR3 is 15 residues. CDR3 amino acids: CASSYWGSRDNEQFF. The CDR3 coding sequence is TGTGCCAGCAGTTACTGGGGTTCGAGGGACAATGAGCAGTTCTTC.

The V gene is TRBV7-9, the J gene TRBJ2-7, with D tentatively TRBD1 (6 bases). CDR1 is SEHNR, CDR2 FQNEAQ, per germline (reference sequence). V was clipped by 4 bases and J by 9 bases, with 16 bases between them. This CDR3 spans 13 amino acids. The CDR3 spells CASSSTDRKGQYF. CDR3 coding DNA: TGTGCCAGCAGCTCCACTGACAGGAAGGGGCAGTACTTC.

This clone was detected a few times. The V gene is TRBV5-5, the J gene TRBJ1-5; the match to TRBD1 covers 9 bases. The CDR3 loop spans 17 amino acids. The V gene end was trimmed by 6 bases and the J gene end by 5 bases; junction bases not matched to a gene: 15. Germline values: CDR1 SGHKS, CDR2 YYEKEE (reference sequence). The CDR3 sequence: CASTQGQGINVDQPQHF. Here the CDR3 DNA reads TGTGCCAGCACCCAGGGACAGGGTATTAATGTTGATCAGCCCCAGCATTTT.

This clone was observed a few times. The rearrangement joins TRBV7-9 to TRBJ2-5, with a weak D call TRBD2 (5 bases). V was trimmed by 1 base and J by 5 bases, leaving 5 bases between them. In germline, CDR1 is SEHNR, CDR2 FQNEAQ (reference sequence). The CDR3 has 12 residues. The CDR3 sequence is CASSLVAETQYF. The CDR3 DNA follows: TGTGCCAGCAGCTTAGTAGCGGAGACCCAGTACTTC.

This chain uses TRBV6-5 with TRBJ2-1, with 7 bases identical to TRBD2. The V segment lost 0 bases and the J segment 6 bases; nucleotides outside the gene matches: 8. CDR1 is MNHEY, CDR2 SVGAGI, per germline. There are 16 residues in the CDR3. The CDR3 bases are TGTGCCAGCAGTTACTCTACGGGACTATTACGCAATGAGCAGTTCTTC. It translates to CASSYSTGLLRNEQFF.

The J gene is TRBJ2-2, the V gene TRBV5-1; the D is unclear. CDR3 size: 15 residues. Trimming took off 0 bases at V and 2 bases at J, with 8 bases between the two ends. Per germline, CDR1 SGHRS and CDR2 YFSETQ. CDR3 protein: CASSLAQINTGELFF. The CDR3 DNA reads as TGCGCCAGCAGCTTGGCACAGATTAACACCGGGGAGCTGTTTTTT.

The CDR3 DNA follows: TGTGCCAGTAGATCGGACAGGGCAGTTAAACTGTTTTTT. Translating it yields CASRSDRAVKLFF. The V and J genes are TRBV19 and TRBJ1-4, with TRBD1 matching 8 bases. The germline V gene encodes CDR1 LNHDA and CDR2 SQIVND (reference sequence). The CDR3 length is 13 residues. With 6 bases clipped from V and 11 bases from J, the junction kept 8 bases outside the gene matches.

The V gene is TRBV4-1, the J gene TRBJ1-2; maybe TRBD1 (6 bases). V was trimmed by 0 bases and J by 8 bases, leaving 22 bases between them. Germline CDR1 and CDR2: MGHRA and YSYEKL. This CDR3 is built from 17 residues. CDR3 coding DNA: TGCGCCAGCAGCCAAGATCGGTCACAGGGCGTTGATGTCGGCTACACCTTC. Translated, it gives CASSQDRSQGVDVGYTF.

The rearrangement uses TRBV5-4 and TRBJ2-3; 9 bases are shared with TRBD1. The CDR3 spans 15 residues. With 4 bases clipped from V and 3 bases from J, the junction kept 6 bases outside the gene matches. Germline CDR1 and CDR2: SGHNT and YYREEE (reference sequence). The CDR3 region has the DNA TGTGCCAGCAGCCAAAAACAGGGGGCGACAGATACGCAGTATTTT. The encoded protein is CASSQKQGATDTQYF.

This clone was counted a few times. This chain uses TRBV5-5 with TRBJ1-6, with 9 bases identical to TRBD1. V lost 4 bases to trimming and J lost 9 bases; unmatched junction nucleotides: 14. The CDR3 extends over 17 amino acids. CDR1 is SGHKS and CDR2 is YYEKEE in the germline V gene (reference sequence). The CDR3 bases are TGTGCCAGCAGCGATGCCGGGACAGGGTTTCGGAGTTCACCCCTCCACTTT. Translated: CASSDAGTGFRSSPLHF.